A single sample is the source of the 20 T cell receptor beta chains below, sequenced in a study of shared clonotypes between healthy human individuals. TCRdb's copy holds only in-frame clones and misses some; the assay was immunoSEQ multiplex PCR. This table has approximately 2.5 million clones, 90% to 95% appearing once. The sample was naive CD4+ T cells sorted from blood. Noted subset: CD45RA+ positively selected. The receptor set was obtained from a man between 18 and 35 years old in good health.

The chain uses TRBV27 and TRBJ1-2, with 8 bases aligning to TRBD1. CDR1 and CDR2 from the germline V gene are MNHEY and SMNVEV (reference sequence). The V gene end was trimmed by 6 bases and the J gene end by 4 bases; junction bases not matched to a gene: 13. The CDR3 covers 16 residues. The CDR3 reads CASSPGQGRAFYGYTF. The CDR3 bases are TGTGCCAGCAGCCCCGGACAGGGACGTGCCTTCTATGGCTACACCTTC.

The CDR3 DNA is TGTGCCAGCAGCTTTAGAGGGGGCAGCACAGATACGCAGTATTTT. Translating it yields CASSFRGGSTDTQYF. J is TRBJ2-3 and V is TRBV5-8; 7 bases fit TRBD1. Germline lookup yields CDR1 SGHTS and CDR2 YDEGEE. This CDR3 has 15 residues. V lost 2 bases and J lost 0; bases outside the gene matches: 3.

This chain links TRBV19 with TRBJ1-5, with TRBD1 matching over 7 bases. This CDR3 contains 15 residues. J was trimmed by 2 bases and V by 4 bases; bases with no gene match: 5. Germline loops: CDR1 LNHDA, CDR2 SQIVND (reference sequence). This CDR3 is CASSKDQGGNQPQHF. CDR3 sequence (DNA): TGTGCCAGTAGTAAAGATCAGGGGGGCAATCAGCCCCAGCATTTT.

As DNA, the CDR3 is TGTGCCAGCAGCTTAGACAGGGGGGCCTATGGCTACACCTTC. Protein product: CASSLDRGAYGYTF. The V and J genes are TRBV13 and TRBJ1-2, with 8 nucleotides matching TRBD1. CDR3 size: 14 residues. V shed 1 base and J 4 bases; nucleotides not matched to a gene: 2. Germline CDR1 and CDR2: PRHDT and FYEKMQ (reference sequence).

This chain joins TRBV30 and TRBJ2-2; D may be TRBD1 (5 bases). This CDR3 has 12 amino acids. Between the trimmed V and J ends, which lost 6 bases and 1 base, there was a span of 6 bases. The V gene's germline CDR1 is GTSNPN and CDR2 SVGIG (reference sequence). For the CDR3, the DNA is TGTGCCTGCGGACAGAACACCGGGGAGCTGTTTTTT. Amino acid sequence: CACGQNTGELFF.

The chain links TRBV29-1 to TRBJ1-2; D might be TRBD1 (6 bases). Germline assignment: CDR1 SQVTM and CDR2 ANQGSEA. The CDR3 covers 14 residues. With 4 bases removed from V and 4 bases from J, the gap between germline ends came to 16 bases. The CDR3 protein is CSVADRDKAYGYTF. CDR3 coding DNA: TGCAGCGTTGCAGACCGGGACAAGGCCTATGGCTACACCTTC.

This sequence joins TRBV6-6 and TRBJ2-7; 7 bases match TRBD1. Trimming took 7 bases from V and 0 from J; bases not matched to a gene: 6. The CDR3 is made up of 14 amino acids. CDR1 MNHNY and CDR2 SVGAGI come from the germline V gene (reference sequence). The CDR3, as DNA: TGTGCCAGCACACCGGACAGGAGCTCCTACGAGCAGTACTTC. Amino acid sequence: CASTPDRSSYEQYF.

The V gene is TRBV30, the J gene TRBJ1-3, with D maybe TRBD1 (6 bases). CDR1 GTSNPN and CDR2 SVGIG come from the germline V gene (reference sequence). The V and J ends lost 3 bases and 0 bases respectively, with 9 bases between them. There are 14 residues in the CDR3. This CDR3 reads CAWSKGDSGNTIYF. For the CDR3, the DNA is TGTGCCTGGAGCAAGGGGGACTCTGGAAACACCATATATTTT.

As regards this clone: Other DNA sequences within the sample encode an identical CDR3. The chain couples TRBV18 to TRBJ1-4; TRBD1 agrees at 7 bases. Trimming at V came to 3 bases and at J to 0 bases, leaving 1 base not matched to a gene. CDR1 and CDR2 from the germline V gene are KGHSH and LQKENI. The CDR3 has 15 residues. In DNA, the CDR3 is TGTGCCAGCTCACCCACAGGGGCAACTAATGAAAAACTGTTTTTT. This encodes CASSPTGATNEKLFF. The full variable domain, its missing parts supplied by reference TRBV18 and TRBJ1-4, is NAGVMQNPRHLVRRRGQEARLRCSPMKGHSHVYWYRQLPEEGLKFMVYLQKENIIDESGMPKERFSAEFPKEGPSILRIQQVVRGDSAAYFCASSPTGATNEKLFFGSGTQLSVL.

The chain combines TRBV2 with TRBJ2-3; no definite D call. The CDR3 runs to 13 residues. Germline V CDR1 and CDR2: SNHLY, FYNNEI. Deletions cut 2 bases from V and 8 bases from J, with 11 bases between. This chain's CDR3 is CASSESVPGTQYF. CDR3 bases: TGTGCCAGCAGTGAATCAGTTCCGGGTACGCAGTATTTT.

This sequence joins TRBV5-1 and TRBJ2-7, with D maybe TRBD1 (5 bases). The V end was cut by 5 bases, the J end by 3 bases, with 12 bases between. In germline, CDR1 is SGHRS, CDR2 YFSETQ. CDR3 length: 13 amino acids. The CDR3 loop is CASSSDTSYEQYF. CDR3 nucleotide sequence: TGCGCCAGCAGTTCGGACACCAGCTACGAGCAGTACTTC.

The rearrangement links TRBV30 to TRBJ2-3; 12 bases align to TRBD2. Trimming took 2 bases from V and 3 from J; bases not matched to a gene: 6. CDR3 length: 16 amino acids. Germline CDR1 is GTSNPN and CDR2 is SVGIG (reference sequence). CDR3 in DNA: TGTGCCTGGAGTAAACTAGCGGGGGGCCCTACAGATACGCAGTATTTT. This translates into CAWSKLAGGPTDTQYF. Using reference TRBV30 and TRBJ2-3 for the parts outside the CDR3, the full variable domain is SQTIHQWPATLVQPVGSPLSLECTVEGTSNPNLYWYRQAAGRGLQLLFYSVGIGQISSEVPQNLSASRPQDRQFILSSKKLLLSDSGFYLCAWSKLAGGPTDTQYFGPGTRLTVL.

The chain carries TRBV29-1 and TRBJ2-7, with a possible D match to TRBD1 (6 bases). Per germline, CDR1 SQVTM and CDR2 ANQGSEA. There are 12 residues in the CDR3. Trimming shortened V by 8 bases and J by 0 bases, and 11 bases separated the two germline ends. The CDR3 is CSLRTASYEQYF. CDR3 nucleotide sequence: TGCAGCCTAAGGACAGCCTCCTACGAGCAGTACTTC.

This chain connects TRBV7-2 to TRBJ2-5; the match to TRBD2 covers 7 bases. Unmatched junction bases numbered 19, after V lost 3 bases and J lost 3 bases. The CDR3 extends over 19 amino acids. CDR1 and CDR2 from the germline V gene are SGHTA and FQGNSA. CDR3 protein: CASSFRSVGIAGAKETQYF. The CDR3 DNA sequence: TGTGCCAGCAGCTTTCGCAGCGTAGGTATCGCGGGAGCTAAAGAGACCCAGTACTTC.

The chain combines TRBV5-1 with TRBJ2-7, with TRBD1 identical over 8 bases. The CDR3 runs to 15 residues. Trimming at V came to 4 bases and at J to 3 bases, leaving 9 bases not matched to a gene. Germline CDR1 SGHRS, CDR2 YFSETQ. The CDR3 protein is CASSARGTGYYEQYF. In DNA, the CDR3 is TGCGCCAGCAGCGCCAGGGGGACAGGCTACTACGAGCAGTACTTC. Using reference TRBV5-1 and TRBJ2-7 for the parts outside the CDR3, the full variable domain is KAGVTQTPRYLIKTRGQQVTLSCSPISGHRSVSWYQQTPGQGLQFLFEYFSETQRNKGNFPGRFSGRQFSNSRSEMNVSTLELGDSALYLCASSARGTGYYEQYFGPGTRLTVT.

The CDR3 DNA is TGTGCCAGCACCGGGGGGGGGCGGGCGTACAATGAGCAGTTCTTC. This sequence encodes CASTGGGRAYNEQFF. The chain carries TRBV6-5 and TRBJ2-1; 8 bases are shared with TRBD2. The CDR3 runs 15 residues. After removal of 7 bases from V and 4 bases from J, the junction contained 9 bases not matched to a gene. The germline V gene encodes CDR1 MNHEY and CDR2 SVGAGI.

The V and J genes are TRBV6-1 and TRBJ2-1; no clear D. Per germline, CDR1 MNHNS and CDR2 SASEGT. Trimming removed 7 bases at V and 0 bases at J, with 13 bases between. The CDR3 consists of 15 residues. The CDR3 reads CASKAELFSYNEQFF. The CDR3 region has the DNA TGTGCCAGCAAGGCGGAGCTTTTCTCCTACAATGAGCAGTTCTTC.

The genes are TRBV2 and TRBJ1-4; D is ambiguous. The CDR3 loop spans 12 amino acids. Trimming stripped 6 bases from V and 8 bases from J, with 10 bases between. Germline V gene lookup returns CDR1 SNHLY and CDR2 FYNNEI. The CDR3 DNA follows: TGTGCCAGCAGCGAGGGTGAAGAAAAACTGTTTTTT. Translating it yields CASSEGEEKLFF. Full variable domain (missing parts from reference TRBV2 and TRBJ1-4): EPEVTQTPSHQVTQMGQEVILRCVPISNHLYFYWYRQILGQKVEFLVSFYNNEISEKSEIFDDQFSVERPDGSNFTLKIRSTKLEDSAMYFCASSEGEEKLFFGSGTQLSVL.

The CDR3 DNA reads TGTGCCTGGAGTGCAGACGGGGGTATCTATGGCTACACCTTC. This translates into CAWSADGGIYGYTF. The chain couples TRBV30 to TRBJ1-2, with D possibly TRBD1 on 5 matching bases. The CDR3 covers 14 residues. From germline, CDR1 is GTSNPN and CDR2 SVGIG (reference sequence). V gave up 1 base and J gave up 4 bases, with 13 bases separating them. Full variable domain (missing parts from reference TRBV30 and TRBJ1-2): SQTIHQWPATLVQPVGSPLSLECTVEGTSNPNLYWYRQAAGRGLQLLFYSVGIGQISSEVPQNLSASRPQDRQFILSSKKLLLSDSGFYLCAWSADGGIYGYTFGSGTRLTVV.

The chain recombines TRBV6-5 with TRBJ1-6; D uncertain. Germline V gene data show CDR1 as MNHEY and CDR2 as SVGAGI. V was clipped by 10 bases and J by 6 bases, with 13 bases between them. CDR3 size: 13 residues. Here the CDR3 reads CATRSSVNSPLHF. The CDR3 region has the DNA TGTGCCACCCGGTCTAGTGTTAATTCACCCCTCCACTTT.